A single sample gave rise to the 8 T cell receptor beta chains below, sequenced in a study of blood T cell repertoires in COVID-19. Libraries were prepared by immunoSEQ multiplex PCR; TCRdb keeps only in-frame clonotypes and omits some of them. The data show about 220,000 clones, approximately 81% seen once. Specimen: peripheral blood. All receptors come from a man over 45 who had recovered from COVID-19.

This clone showed up just a few times. The J gene is TRBJ2-7, the V gene TRBV2; 11 bases fit TRBD2. The CDR3 is 14 residues long. Germline loops: CDR1 SNHLY, CDR2 FYNNEI. After removal of 10 bases from V and 6 bases from J, the junction contained 11 bases not matched to a gene. In DNA, the CDR3 is TGTGCCACCTCGCCATTAGCGGGAGGGACCGAGCAGTACTTC. Its translation: CATSPLAGGTEQYF.

CDR3: CASSNVGRSNQPQHF. DNA for the CDR3: TGTGCCAGCAGCAATGTGGGGCGCAGCAATCAGCCCCAGCATTTT. The chain couples TRBV5-6 to TRBJ1-5, with D tentatively TRBD1 (5 bases). Trimming stripped 4 bases from V and 1 base from J, with 12 bases between. Per germline, CDR1 SGHDT and CDR2 YYEEEE. The CDR3 sequence is 15 residues long.

This clone was picked up a small number of times. This sequence joins TRBV7-8 and TRBJ2-5, with a possible D match to TRBD2 (6 bases). Trimming stripped 5 bases from V and 2 bases from J, with 9 bases between. CDR3 size: 13 residues. Germline values: CDR1 SGHVS, CDR2 FQNEAQ. The CDR3 bases are TGTGCCAGCAGCCCGGGACTTCAAGAGACCCAGTACTTC. Translating it yields CASSPGLQETQYF.

The rearrangement links TRBV29-1 to TRBJ2-2; the match to TRBD1 covers 7 bases. The CDR3 extends over 15 amino acids. Trimming removed 2 bases from V and 0 bases from J; junction bases left unmatched: 3. Germline CDR1 reads SQVTM; CDR2 reads ANQGSEA. The CDR3 sequence is CSVEKGATNTGELFF. The CDR3 DNA reads TGCAGCGTTGAAAAGGGGGCAACGAACACCGGGGAGCTGTTTTTT.

This sequence joins TRBV5-1 and TRBJ1-4; TRBD1 might be the D (5 bases). V was cut by 2 bases and J by 8 bases, with 13 bases left in between. The CDR3 is 14 residues long. From germline, CDR1 is SGHRS and CDR2 YFSETQ. The CDR3 DNA reads as TGCGCCAGCAGCTTCGGTAGGGGTGGCGAAAAACTGTTTTTT. Translation gives CASSFGRGGEKLFF.

The chain joins TRBV18 to TRBJ2-5; D is possibly TRBD2 (5 bases). The length of the CDR3 is 15 residues. CDR1 KGHSH and CDR2 LQKENI come from the germline V gene. V was cut by 4 bases and J by 1 base, with 13 bases left in between. CDR3 amino acids: CASSLQAAVQETQYF. CDR3 DNA: TGTGCCAGCTCACTCCAAGCAGCGGTCCAAGAGACCCAGTACTTC. Full variable domain (rest looked up from reference TRBV18 and TRBJ2-5): NAGVMQNPRHLVRRRGQEARLRCSPMKGHSHVYWYRQLPEEGLKFMVYLQKENIIDESGMPKERFSAEFPKEGPSILRIQQVVRGDSAAYFCASSLQAAVQETQYFGPGTRLLVL.

J is TRBJ1-6 and V is TRBV7-9, with 11 bases matching TRBD1. Trimming at V came to 5 bases and at J to 9 bases, leaving 6 bases not matched to a gene. Germline CDR1 and CDR2: SEHNR and FQNEAQ (reference sequence). The length of the CDR3 is 15 residues. The CDR3 loop reads CASSKTGTGGSPLHF. The CDR3 DNA sequence: TGTGCCAGCAGCAAAACCGGGACAGGGGGTTCACCCCTCCACTTT.

The genes are TRBV7-9 and TRBJ1-3; 7 bases are shared with TRBD1. CDR1 is SEHNR and CDR2 is FQNEAQ in the germline V gene (reference sequence). Trimming cost V 6 bases and J 4 bases; bases outside gene matches: 6. The CDR3 spans 14 residues. Here the CDR3 DNA reads TGTGCCAGCAGTCATGGGACAGCCGGAAACACCATATATTTT. It encodes CASSHGTAGNTIYF.